The rows below give T cell receptor beta chains drawn from one sample of a study of cytomegalovirus exposure and HLA in healthy donors. The method was immunoSEQ multiplex PCR; TCRdb's version includes in-frame clones alone and lacks a portion of them. The sample has about 130,000 clones, 70% to 80% seen once; the top ten hold roughly 2%. The sample taken for sequencing was PBMCs. The source of these receptors is a man younger than 45 in good health and CMV-seronegative. The CDR3 runs from the conserved cysteine through the conserved F or W. The D gene is left open where the match is weak. Clone sizes are given selectively: once, few, many, or a class where the clone is expanded.

>TRBV5-4|.|.|TRBJ2-5
CASSRGAEETQYF
TGTGCCAGCTCCCGGGGGGCGGAAGAGACCCAGTACTTC
>TRBV20-1|.|.|TRBJ2-4
CSAERGNIQYF
TGCAGTGCTGAAAGGGGAAACATTCAGTACTTC
>TRBV7-9|TRBD1|.|TRBJ1-1
CASSSTLTGRNTEAFF
TGTGCCAGCAGCTCTACCTTGACAGGGAGGAACACTGAAGCTTTCTTT
>TRBV11-2|.|once|TRBJ2-2
CASLSRERSGELFF
TGTGCCAGCTTAAGCCGGGAGCGGAGCGGGGAGCTGTTTTTT
>TRBV2|TRBD2|.|TRBJ2-3
CASRGLAGRTDTQYF
TGTGCCAGCAGGGGACTAGCGGGTAGGACAGATACGCAGTATTTT
>TRBV27|TRBD1|.|TRBJ1-5
CASSLSVQGAWQPQHF
TGTGCCAGCAGTTTATCGGTACAGGGGGCCTGGCAGCCCCAGCATTTT
>TRBV9|.|few|TRBJ2-7
CASSVGPGSPYEQYF
TGTGCCAGCAGCGTAGGGCCGGGTTCTCCCTACGAGCAGTACTTC
>TRBV14|.|.|TRBJ1-3
CASSQGGRGGGNTIYF
TGTGCCAGCAGCCAAGGTGGTCGGGGAGGAGGAAACACCATATATTTT
>TRBV19|TRBD2|.|TRBJ2-3
CASSPRGSGRVEGDTQYF
TGTGCCAGTAGTCCTCGGGGTAGCGGGAGAGTAGAAGGAGATACGCAGTATTTT
>TRBV2|TRBD1|few|TRBJ1-1
CAARQGKEAFF
TGTGCCGCCCGACAGGGTAAAGAAGCTTTCTTT
>TRBV15|.|.|TRBJ2-5
CATSRDSPQETQYF
TGTGCCACCAGCAGAGATAGCCCTCAGGAGACCCAGTACTTC
>TRBV6-5|TRBD2|.|TRBJ2-7
CASSLTTSDSYEQYF
TGTGCCAGCAGTCTCACGACTAGCGACTCCTACGAGCAGTACTTC
>TRBV5-1|.|few|TRBJ1-2
CASSLVLNYGYTF
TGCGCCAGCAGCTTGGTACTCAACTATGGCTACACCTTC
>TRBV27|.|.|TRBJ2-2
CASSFYAGAANTGELFF
TGTGCCAGCAGTTTTTATGCGGGGGCCGCGAACACCGGGGAGCTGTTTTTT
>TRBV30|.|.|TRBJ2-7
CAWSVLGSYEQYF
TGTGCCTGGAGTGTACTGGGGAGCTACGAGCAGTACTTC
>TRBV10-1|TRBD2|.|TRBJ2-2
CASSEPPPRGRTGELFF
TGCGCCAGCAGCGAACCTCCACCCCGCGGGAGGACCGGGGAGCTGTTTTTT
>TRBV4-1|.|.|TRBJ1-1
CASSQDGRGRTEAFF
TGCGCCAGCAGCCAAGATGGCAGGGGAAGGACTGAAGCTTTCTTT
>TRBV7-9|.|.|TRBJ1-1
CASSVVRGNTEAFF
TGTGCCAGCAGCGTGGTCAGGGGGAACACTGAAGCTTTCTTT
>TRBV5-4|TRBD1|once|TRBJ2-7
CASSLSGTGTYEQYF
TGTGCCAGCAGCTTGTCCGGGACAGGGACCTACGAGCAGTACTTC
>TRBV5-1|TRBD1|.|TRBJ1-1
CASSWNRDSYTEAFF
TGCGCCAGCAGCTGGAACCGGGACAGTTACACTGAAGCTTTCTTT
>TRBV7-3|TRBD1|.|TRBJ2-3
CASSLGQGVDTQYF
TGTGCCAGCAGCTTGGGACAGGGGGTAGATACGCAGTATTTT
>TRBV10-2|TRBD1|.|TRBJ1-4
CASSARTGGGEKLFF
TGCGCCAGCTCTGCGCGGACAGGGGGAGGTGAAAAACTGTTTTTT
>TRBV9|.|.|TRBJ1-1
CASSVSGGGTEAFF
TGTGCCAGCAGCGTCTCCGGGGGAGGGACTGAAGCTTTCTTT
>TRBV9|TRBD2|.|TRBJ2-2
CASSVRLAAPTGELFF
TGTGCCAGCAGCGTTCGACTAGCGGCACCCACCGGGGAGCTGTTTTTT
>TRBV29-1|.|.|TRBJ2-7
CSVVSGPYEQYF
TGCAGCGTTGTGTCAGGCCCCTACGAGCAGTACTTC
>TRBV18|TRBD1|.|TRBJ1-3
CASSPGQGGNTIYF
TGTGCCAGCTCACCGGGACAGGGTGGAAACACCATATATTTT
>TRBV2|TRBD2|.|TRBJ2-7
CASWGTSGSYEQYF
TGTGCCAGCTGGGGGACTAGCGGTTCCTACGAGCAGTACTTC
>TRBV25-1|TRBD2|.|TRBJ2-2
CASSELWTSGRSGELFF
TGTGCCAGCAGTGAACTTTGGACTAGCGGGAGAAGTGGGGAGCTGTTTTTT
>TRBV11-2|.|.|TRBJ2-4
CASSLIRDTKNIQYF
TGTGCCAGCAGCTTGATCCGGGACACCAAAAACATTCAGTACTTC
>TRBV2|TRBD2|few|TRBJ2-1
CASSEVSGTSRLNEQFF
TGTGCCAGCAGTGAAGTGTCCGGGACTAGCAGGCTTAATGAGCAGTTCTTC
>TRBV7-8|.|few|TRBJ1-5
CASSLFGQNSNQPQHF
TGTGCCAGCAGCTTATTTGGCCAAAATAGCAATCAGCCCCAGCATTTT
>TRBV7-2|TRBD2|.|TRBJ2-3
CASSFLAGGSDTQYF
TGTGCCAGCAGCTTCCTAGCGGGAGGGTCAGATACGCAGTATTTT
>TRBV18|.|.|TRBJ1-2
CASSPQQGREGYTF
TGTGCCAGCTCACCACAACAGGGCAGGGAGGGCTACACCTTC
>TRBV2|.|.|TRBJ2-1
CASSSWGDEQFF
TGTGCCAGCAGCAGTTGGGGGGACGAGCAGTTCTTC
>TRBV2|.|.|TRBJ2-7
CASSEASNYEQYF
TGTGCCAGCAGTGAAGCTAGCAACTACGAGCAGTACTTC
>TRBV6-1|TRBD1|few|TRBJ1-2
CASSEGTGVYGYTF
TGTGCCAGCAGTGAAGGGACAGGGGTCTATGGCTACACCTTC
>TRBV27|.|.|TRBJ1-5
CASSSKSGFSNQPQHF
TGTGCCAGCAGTTCCAAGTCGGGGTTTAGCAATCAGCCCCAGCATTTT
>TRBV6-4|TRBD2|.|TRBJ2-1
CASSDQAGAYGNEQFF
TGTGCCAGCAGTGATCAGGCGGGAGCTTATGGCAATGAGCAGTTCTTC
>TRBV2|.|.|TRBJ1-1
CASSGLVNTEAFF
TGTGCCAGCAGTGGGTTAGTCAACACTGAAGCTTTCTTT
>TRBV1|.|.|TRBJ1-2
CTSSQNRRDRGYGYTF
TGCACCAGCAGCCAAAATCGCCGTGACAGGGGGTATGGCTACACCTTC
>TRBV6-1|TRBD1|.|TRBJ1-5
CASSDTGQINYSNQPQHF
TGTGCCAGCAGTGATACGGGACAGATAAATTATAGCAATCAGCCCCAGCATTTT
>TRBV6-1|.|once|TRBJ2-6
CASSQQGANVLTF
TGTGCCAGCAGCCAACAGGGGGCCAACGTCCTGACTTTC
>TRBV27|TRBD1|.|TRBJ2-1
CASSPRLTGRRYNEQFF
TGTGCCAGCAGTCCGCGACTGACAGGGAGACGCTACAATGAGCAGTTCTTC
>TRBV19|TRBD1|.|TRBJ2-2
CASSTGGYGELFF
TGTGCCAGTAGTACAGGGGGATACGGGGAGCTGTTTTTT
>TRBV19|TRBD2|.|TRBJ2-1
CASSNSGLAALHEQFF
TGTGCCAGTAGTAACTCAGGACTAGCGGCCCTCCATGAGCAGTTCTTC
>TRBV28|TRBD2|once|TRBJ2-3
CASRGTSGRPTDTQYF
TGTGCCAGCAGGGGGACTAGCGGGAGACCCACAGATACGCAGTATTTT